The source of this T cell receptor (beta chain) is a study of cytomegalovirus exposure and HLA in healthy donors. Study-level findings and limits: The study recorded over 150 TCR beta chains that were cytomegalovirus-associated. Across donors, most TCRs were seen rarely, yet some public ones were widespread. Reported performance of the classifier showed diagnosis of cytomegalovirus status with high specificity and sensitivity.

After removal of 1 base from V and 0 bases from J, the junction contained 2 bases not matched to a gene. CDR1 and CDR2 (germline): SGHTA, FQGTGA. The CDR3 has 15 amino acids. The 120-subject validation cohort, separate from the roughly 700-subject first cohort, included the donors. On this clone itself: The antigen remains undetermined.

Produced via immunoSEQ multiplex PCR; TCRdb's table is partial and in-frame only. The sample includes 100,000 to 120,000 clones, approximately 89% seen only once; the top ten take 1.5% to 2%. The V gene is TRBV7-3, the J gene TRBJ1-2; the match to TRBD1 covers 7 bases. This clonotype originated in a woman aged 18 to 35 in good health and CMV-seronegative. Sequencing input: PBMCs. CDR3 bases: TGTGCCAGCAGCTTAAACAGGGGTCCTAACTATGGCTACACCTTC. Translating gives CASSLNRGPNYGYTF. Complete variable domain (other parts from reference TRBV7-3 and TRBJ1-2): GAGVSQTPSNKVTEKGKYVELRCDPISGHTALYWYRQSLGQGPEFLIYFQGTGAADDSGLPNDRFFAVRPEGSVSTLKIQRTERGDSAVYLCASSLNRGPNYGYTFGSGTRLTVV.